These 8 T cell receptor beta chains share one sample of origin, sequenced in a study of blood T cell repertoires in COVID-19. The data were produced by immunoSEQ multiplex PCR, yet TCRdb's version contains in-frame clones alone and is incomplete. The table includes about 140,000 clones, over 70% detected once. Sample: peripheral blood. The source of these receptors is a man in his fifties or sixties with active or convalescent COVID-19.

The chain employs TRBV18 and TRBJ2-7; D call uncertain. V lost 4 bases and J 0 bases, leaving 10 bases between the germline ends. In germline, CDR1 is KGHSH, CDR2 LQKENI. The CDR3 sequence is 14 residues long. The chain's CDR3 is CASSLDSNSYEQYF. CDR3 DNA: TGTGCCAGCTCACTCGACTCCAACTCCTACGAGCAGTACTTC.

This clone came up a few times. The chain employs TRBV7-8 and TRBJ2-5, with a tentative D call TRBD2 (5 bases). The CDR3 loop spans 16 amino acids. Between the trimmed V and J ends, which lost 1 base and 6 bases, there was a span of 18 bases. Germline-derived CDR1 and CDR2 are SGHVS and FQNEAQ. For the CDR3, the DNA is TGTGCCAGCAGCTTAGATAATACCCCCCCGGGGAAGACCCAGTACTTC. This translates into CASSLDNTPPGKTQYF.

The CDR3 sequence is CASSLGSYNEQFF. For the CDR3, the DNA is TGTGCCAGCAGTTTGGGCAGTTACAATGAGCAGTTCTTC. This sequence joins TRBV28 and TRBJ2-1; D uncertain. V lost 3 bases, J lost 4 bases, and 7 bases lay in between. The CDR3 length is 13 residues. Germline assignment: CDR1 MDHEN and CDR2 SYDVKM.

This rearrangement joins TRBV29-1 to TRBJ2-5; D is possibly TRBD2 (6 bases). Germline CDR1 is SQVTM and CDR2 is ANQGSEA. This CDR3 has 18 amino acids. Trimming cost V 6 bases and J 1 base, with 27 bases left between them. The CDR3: CSVGPGRTVRAGQETQYF. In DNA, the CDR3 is TGCAGCGTAGGCCCGGGACGGACTGTGAGAGCGGGCCAAGAGACCCAGTACTTC.

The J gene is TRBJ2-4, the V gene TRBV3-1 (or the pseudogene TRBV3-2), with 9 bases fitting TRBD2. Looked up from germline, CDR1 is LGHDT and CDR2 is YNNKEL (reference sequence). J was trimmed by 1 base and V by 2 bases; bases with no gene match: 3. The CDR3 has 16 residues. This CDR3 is CASSQWAGGAKNIQYF. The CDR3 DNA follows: TGTGCCAGCAGCCAATGGGCGGGAGGGGCCAAAAACATTCAGTACTTC.

CDR3 sequence: CAWRALYRGGGNTIYF. CDR3 nucleotide sequence: TGTGCCTGGAGGGCTCTCTACAGGGGGGGTGGAAACACCATATATTTT. V is TRBV30 and J is TRBJ1-3; TRBD1 aligns across 8 bases. V shed 3 bases and J 3 bases; nucleotides not matched to a gene: 10. CDR1 is GTSNPN and CDR2 is SVGIG in the germline V gene (reference sequence). The CDR3 spans 16 residues.

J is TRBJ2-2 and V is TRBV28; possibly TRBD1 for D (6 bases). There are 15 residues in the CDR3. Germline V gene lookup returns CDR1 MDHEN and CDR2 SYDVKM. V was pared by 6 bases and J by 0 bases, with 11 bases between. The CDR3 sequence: CASSVGTTNTGELFF. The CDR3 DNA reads TGTGCCAGCAGCGTCGGGACAACGAACACCGGGGAGCTGTTTTTT.

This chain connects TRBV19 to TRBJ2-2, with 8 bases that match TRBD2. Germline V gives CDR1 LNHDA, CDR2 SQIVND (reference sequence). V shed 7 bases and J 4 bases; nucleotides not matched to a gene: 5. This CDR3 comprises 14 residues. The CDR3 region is CASTREDFTGELFF. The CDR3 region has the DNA TGTGCCAGTACGCGGGAGGACTTCACCGGGGAGCTGTTTTTT.